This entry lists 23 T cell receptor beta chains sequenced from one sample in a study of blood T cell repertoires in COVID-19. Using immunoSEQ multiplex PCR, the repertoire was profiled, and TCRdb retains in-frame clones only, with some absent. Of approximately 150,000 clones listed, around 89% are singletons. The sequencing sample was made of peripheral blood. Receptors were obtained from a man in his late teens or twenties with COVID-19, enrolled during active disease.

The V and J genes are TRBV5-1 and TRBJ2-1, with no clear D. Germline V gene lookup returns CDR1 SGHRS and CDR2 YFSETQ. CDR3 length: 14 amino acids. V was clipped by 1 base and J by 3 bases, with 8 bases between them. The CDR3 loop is CASSLRPGYNEQFF. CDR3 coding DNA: TGCGCCAGCAGCTTGCGGCCAGGCTACAATGAGCAGTTCTTC.

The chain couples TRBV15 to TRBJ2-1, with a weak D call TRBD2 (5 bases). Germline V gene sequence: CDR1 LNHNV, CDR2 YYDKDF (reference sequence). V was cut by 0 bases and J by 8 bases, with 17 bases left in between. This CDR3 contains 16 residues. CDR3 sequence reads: CATSRDGFRGFDEQFF. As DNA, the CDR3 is TGTGCCACCAGCAGAGATGGTTTCCGGGGATTTGATGAGCAGTTCTTC.

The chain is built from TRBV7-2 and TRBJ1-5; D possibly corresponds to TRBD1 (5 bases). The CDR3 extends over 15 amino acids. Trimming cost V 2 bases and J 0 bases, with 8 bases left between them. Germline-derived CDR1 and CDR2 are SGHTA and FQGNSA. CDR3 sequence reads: CASSLRQGSNQPQHF. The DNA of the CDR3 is TGTGCCAGCAGCTTAAGGCAGGGTAGCAATCAGCCCCAGCATTTT.

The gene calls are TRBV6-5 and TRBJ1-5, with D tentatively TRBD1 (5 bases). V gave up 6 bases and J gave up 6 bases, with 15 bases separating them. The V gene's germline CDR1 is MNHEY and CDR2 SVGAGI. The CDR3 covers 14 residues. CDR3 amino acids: CASSHDSLSQPQHF. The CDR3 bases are TGTGCCAGCAGCCACGACAGTTTGTCTCAGCCCCAGCATTTT.

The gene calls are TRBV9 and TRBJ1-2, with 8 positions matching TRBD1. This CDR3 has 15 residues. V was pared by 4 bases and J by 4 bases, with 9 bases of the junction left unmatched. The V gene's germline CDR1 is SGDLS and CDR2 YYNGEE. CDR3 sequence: CASSPRTGMGYGYTF. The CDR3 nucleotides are TGTGCCAGCAGCCCCCGGACAGGGATGGGCTATGGCTACACCTTC.

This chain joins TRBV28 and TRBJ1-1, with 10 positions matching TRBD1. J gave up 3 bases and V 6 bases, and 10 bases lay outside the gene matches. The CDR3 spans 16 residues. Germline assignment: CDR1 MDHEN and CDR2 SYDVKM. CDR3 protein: CASRLNRGQGDTEAFF. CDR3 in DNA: TGTGCCAGCAGACTAAATAGAGGACAGGGGGACACTGAAGCTTTCTTT.

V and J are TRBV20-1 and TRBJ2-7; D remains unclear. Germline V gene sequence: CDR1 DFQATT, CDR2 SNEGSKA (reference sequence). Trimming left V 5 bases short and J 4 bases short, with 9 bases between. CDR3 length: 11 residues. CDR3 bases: TGCAGTGCTTATACAAAGTACGAGCAGTACTTC. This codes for CSAYTKYEQYF.

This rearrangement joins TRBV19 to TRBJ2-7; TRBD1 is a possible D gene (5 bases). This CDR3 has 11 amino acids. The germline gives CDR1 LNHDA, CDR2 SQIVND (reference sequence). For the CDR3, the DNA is TGTGTAACGAGGAAAGGGGTCGAGCAGTACTTC. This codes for CVTRKGVEQYF.

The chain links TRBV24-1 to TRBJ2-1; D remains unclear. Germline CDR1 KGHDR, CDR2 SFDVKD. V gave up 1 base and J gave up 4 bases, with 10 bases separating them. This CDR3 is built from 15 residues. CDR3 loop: CATSDFERPYNEQFF. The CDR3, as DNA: TGTGCCACCAGTGATTTTGAGAGGCCGTACAATGAGCAGTTCTTC.

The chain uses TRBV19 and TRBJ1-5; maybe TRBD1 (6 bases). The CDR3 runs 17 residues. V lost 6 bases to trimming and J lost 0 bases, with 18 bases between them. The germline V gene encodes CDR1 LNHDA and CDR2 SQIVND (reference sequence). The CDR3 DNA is TGTGCCAGTAGATACGGGACACCGGAATTTAGCAATCAGCCCCAGCATTTT. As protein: CASRYGTPEFSNQPQHF.

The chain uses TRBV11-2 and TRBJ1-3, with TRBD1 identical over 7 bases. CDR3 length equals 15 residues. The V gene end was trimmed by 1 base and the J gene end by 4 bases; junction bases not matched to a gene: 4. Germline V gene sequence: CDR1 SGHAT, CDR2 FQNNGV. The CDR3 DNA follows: TGTGCCAGCAGCTTAGTGACAGGGCGCGGAAACACCATATATTTT. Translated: CASSLVTGRGNTIYF.

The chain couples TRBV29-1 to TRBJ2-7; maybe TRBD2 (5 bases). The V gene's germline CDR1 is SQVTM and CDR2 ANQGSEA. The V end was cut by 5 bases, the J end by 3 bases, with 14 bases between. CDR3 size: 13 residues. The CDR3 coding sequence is TGCAGCGTTTCAGAGGGTCTCCTCTACGAGCAGTACTTC. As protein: CSVSEGLLYEQYF.

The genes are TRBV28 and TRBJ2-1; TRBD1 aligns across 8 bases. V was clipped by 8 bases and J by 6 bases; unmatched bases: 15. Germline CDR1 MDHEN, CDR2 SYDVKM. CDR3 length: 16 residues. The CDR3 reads CASPPLPDREANEQFF. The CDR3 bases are TGTGCCAGCCCTCCTTTACCGGACAGGGAAGCCAATGAGCAGTTCTTC.

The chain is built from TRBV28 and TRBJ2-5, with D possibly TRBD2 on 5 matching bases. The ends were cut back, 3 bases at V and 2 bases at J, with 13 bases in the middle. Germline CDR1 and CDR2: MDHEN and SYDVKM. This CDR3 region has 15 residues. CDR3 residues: CASSFPEESQETQYF. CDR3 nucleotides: TGTGCCAGCAGTTTTCCGGAGGAAAGTCAAGAGACCCAGTACTTC.

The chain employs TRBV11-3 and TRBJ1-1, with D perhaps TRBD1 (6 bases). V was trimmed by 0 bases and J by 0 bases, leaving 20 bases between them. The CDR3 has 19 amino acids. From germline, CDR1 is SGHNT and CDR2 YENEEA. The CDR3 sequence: CASSLDLMQGQPMNTEAFF. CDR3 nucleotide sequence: TGTGCCAGCAGCTTAGATCTAATGCAGGGGCAGCCAATGAACACTGAAGCTTTCTTT.

The CDR3 is CAWKDRGEQYF. Written as DNA, the CDR3 is TGTGCCTGGAAAGACAGGGGCGAGCAGTACTTC. The V gene is TRBV30, the J gene TRBJ2-7, with 8 bases that match TRBD1. Germline V gene lookup returns CDR1 GTSNPN and CDR2 SVGIG (reference sequence). The CDR3 is made up of 11 amino acids. V was clipped by 4 bases and J by 6 bases; unmatched bases: 2.

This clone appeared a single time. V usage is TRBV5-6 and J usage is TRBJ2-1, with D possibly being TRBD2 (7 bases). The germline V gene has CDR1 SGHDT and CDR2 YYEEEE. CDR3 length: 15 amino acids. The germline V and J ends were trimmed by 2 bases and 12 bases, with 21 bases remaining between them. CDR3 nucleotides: TGTGCCAGCAGCTTACCGGGGGGCAGTGGAGGAGGGCAGTTCTTC. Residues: CASSLPGGSGGGQFF.

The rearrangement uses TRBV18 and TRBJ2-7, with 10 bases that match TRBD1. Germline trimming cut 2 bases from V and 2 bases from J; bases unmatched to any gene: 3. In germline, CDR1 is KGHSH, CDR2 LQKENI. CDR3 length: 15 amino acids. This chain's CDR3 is CASSPGQGVAYEQYF. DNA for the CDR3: TGTGCCAGCTCACCAGGACAGGGGGTGGCCTACGAGCAGTACTTC.

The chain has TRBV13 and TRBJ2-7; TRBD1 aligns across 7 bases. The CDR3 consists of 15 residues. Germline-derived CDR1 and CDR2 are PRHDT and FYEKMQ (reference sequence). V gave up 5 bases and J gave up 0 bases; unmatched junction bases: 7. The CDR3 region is CASSPGTANSYEQYF. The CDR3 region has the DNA TGTGCCAGCAGCCCCGGGACAGCTAACTCCTACGAGCAGTACTTC.

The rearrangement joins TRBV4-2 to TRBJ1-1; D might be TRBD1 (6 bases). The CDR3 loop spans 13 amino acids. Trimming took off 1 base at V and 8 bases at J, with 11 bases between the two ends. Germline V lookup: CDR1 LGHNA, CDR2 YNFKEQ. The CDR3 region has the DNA TGTGCCAGCAGCCAAGTTGGGGGCTTGGAAGCTTTCTTT. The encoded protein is CASSQVGGLEAFF.

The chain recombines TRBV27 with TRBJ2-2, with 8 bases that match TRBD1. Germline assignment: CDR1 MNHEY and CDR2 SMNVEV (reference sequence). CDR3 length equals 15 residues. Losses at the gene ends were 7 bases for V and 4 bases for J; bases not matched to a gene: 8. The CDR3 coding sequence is TGTGCCAGCAACTCAGGGGGCCGTGTCACCGGGGAGCTGTTTTTT. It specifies CASNSGGRVTGELFF.

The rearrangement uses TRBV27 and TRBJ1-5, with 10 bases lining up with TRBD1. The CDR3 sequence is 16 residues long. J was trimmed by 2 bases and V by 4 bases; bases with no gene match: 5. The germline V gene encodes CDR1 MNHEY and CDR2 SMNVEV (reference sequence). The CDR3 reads CASSSDRGLGNQPQHF. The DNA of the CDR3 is TGTGCCAGCAGTTCCGACAGGGGGCTGGGCAATCAGCCCCAGCATTTT.

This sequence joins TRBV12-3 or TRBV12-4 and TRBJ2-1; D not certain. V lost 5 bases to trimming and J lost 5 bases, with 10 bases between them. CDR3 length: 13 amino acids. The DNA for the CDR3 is TGTGCCAGCAGTCTAATTCGGGACAATGAGCAGTTCTTC. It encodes CASSLIRDNEQFF.